This record looks at one T cell receptor beta chain sequence and its context. The V gene end was trimmed by 2 bases and the J gene end by 7 bases; junction bases not matched to a gene: 3. The CDR3 consists of 14 residues. Germline CDR1 and CDR2: MNHNY and SVGAGI (reference sequence). This specimen belongs to a study of blood T cell repertoires in COVID-19. Background on the study: Spain, Italy and the United States supplied samples that represented acute and convalescent COVID-19. Sources were T cells, B-cell-depleted T cells, or PBMCs; the material itself was cDNA or gDNA.

Methods used by the authors: Estimates of nucleated cell counts were drawn from the amplification of reference gene primers. Libraries were prepared by immunoSEQ multiplex PCR; TCRdb keeps only in-frame clonotypes and omits some of them. D and trimming were read from the DNA, whereas the V and J calls and clone size are those reported in that table. Found here are some 40,000 clones, approximately 80% of them singletons; the top ten hold approximately 15%. The sequence came from a man between 45 and 60 years old with active or convalescent COVID-19. This chain connects TRBV6-6 to TRBJ2-1; 9 bases fit TRBD1. Specimen: peripheral blood. CDR3 coding DNA: TGTGCCAGCAGTTACGGGACAGGGAAGAATGAGCAGTTCTTC. Translation: CASSYGTGKNEQFF.